The 23 T cell receptor beta chains reported below all come from one sample, sequenced in a study of T cells in narcolepsy. Assay: immunoSEQ multiplex PCR; the TCRdb copy retains only in-frame clones and omits some. The table has some 20,000 clones, 75% to 90% seen once; the top ten hold under 2%. Input material: memory (CD45RA-) CD4+ T cells from blood. The receptors here all came from a human donor in good health.

The chain uses TRBV30 and TRBJ1-2; D not resolved. CDR1 and CDR2 (germline): GTSNPN, SVGIG (reference sequence). V lost 3 bases to trimming and J lost 4 bases, with 21 bases between them. The CDR3 is made up of 16 amino acids. CDR3 sequence: CAWSYVCYRKTYGYTF. The CDR3, as DNA: TGTGCCTGGAGCTATGTGTGTTATAGAAAGACCTATGGCTACACCTTC.

The CDR3 bases are TGTGCCAGCGGCCGAATCGGACGGCAGAACACTGAAGCTTTCTTT. It translates to CASGRIGRQNTEAFF. The chain couples TRBV5-6 to TRBJ1-1; D is uncertain. CDR3 size: 15 residues. The ends were cut back, 7 bases at V and 1 base at J, with 17 bases in the middle. From germline, CDR1 is SGHDT and CDR2 YYEEEE.

The V and J genes are TRBV6-5 and TRBJ1-2; perhaps TRBD1 as D (5 bases). Trimming pared 5 bases from V and 6 bases from J, leaving 13 bases between. Germline assignment: CDR1 MNHEY and CDR2 SVGAGI. The CDR3 sequence is 13 residues long. The CDR3 region is CASSRDAVDGYTF. In DNA, the CDR3 is TGTGCCAGCAGTCGGGACGCGGTCGATGGCTACACCTTC.

The chain carries TRBV2 and TRBJ2-5; 7 bases are a match to TRBD2. V gave up 0 bases and J gave up 3 bases; unmatched junction bases: 4. The CDR3 runs to 15 residues. Germline assignment: CDR1 SNHLY and CDR2 FYNNEI. The CDR3 loop is CASSEALAGEETQYF. CDR3 sequence (DNA): TGTGCCAGCAGTGAAGCGCTTGCGGGAGAAGAGACCCAGTACTTC.

This clone was seen more than once but under ten times. This chain connects TRBV19 to TRBJ2-5, with D maybe TRBD2 (5 bases). Germline assignment: CDR1 LNHDA and CDR2 SQIVND (reference sequence). There are 13 residues in the CDR3. Trimming pared 6 bases from V and 5 bases from J, leaving 13 bases between. CDR3 sequence reads: CASRGLEVETQYF. The CDR3 DNA sequence: TGTGCCAGTAGAGGGCTGGAGGTGGAGACCCAGTACTTC.

V is TRBV7-2 and J is TRBJ1-6; the D gene is possibly TRBD1 (5 bases). This CDR3 contains 16 residues. V was pared by 4 bases and J by 6 bases, with 16 bases between. Germline values: CDR1 SGHTA, CDR2 FQGNSA. The DNA of the CDR3 is TGTGCCAGCAGCTATGGGGCGGGATCCCTTAATTCACCCCTCCACTTT. Translating gives CASSYGAGSLNSPLHF. The entire variable domain, with the rest obtained from reference TRBV7-2 and TRBJ1-6, is as follows: GAGVSQSPSNKVTEKGKDVELRCDPISGHTALYWYRQSLGQGLEFLIYFQGNSAPDKSGLPSDRFSAERTGGSVSTLTIQRTQQEDSAVYLCASSYGAGSLNSPLHFGNGTRLTVT.

This sequence joins TRBV7-2 and TRBJ2-7; 7 bases are a match to TRBD1. The CDR3 has 13 residues. Germline CDR1 and CDR2: SGHTA and FQGNSA. V lost 5 bases and J lost 4; bases outside the gene matches: 5. The CDR3 loop reads CASSTRTGYEQYF. The CDR3 DNA sequence: TGTGCCAGCAGCACACGGACAGGTTACGAGCAGTACTTC.

The chain employs TRBV5-4 and TRBJ2-5; D possibly corresponds to TRBD2 (6 bases). Germline values: CDR1 SGHNT, CDR2 YYREEE (reference sequence). This CDR3 contains 13 residues. Trimming removed 4 bases from V and 2 bases from J, with 9 bases in between. The CDR3 reads CASSDGGQETQYF. CDR3 coding DNA: TGTGCCAGCAGCGATGGAGGGCAAGAGACCCAGTACTTC.

The chain combines TRBV28 with TRBJ2-7; weak D call: TRBD2 (5 bases). The CDR3 totals 13 residues. V lost 5 bases to trimming and J lost 2 bases, with 10 bases between them. Germline CDR1 reads MDHEN; CDR2 reads SYDVKM. The CDR3 loop is CASSLGLAYEQYF. The CDR3 DNA is TGTGCCAGCAGTCTCGGACTCGCCTACGAGCAGTACTTC.

The gene calls are TRBV11-2 and TRBJ2-7; D unresolved. Between the trimmed V and J ends, which lost 0 bases and 2 bases, there was a span of 8 bases. In germline, CDR1 is SGHAT, CDR2 FQNNGV. The CDR3 is 14 amino acids. The CDR3 spells CASSLDWSTYEQYF. The CDR3, as DNA: TGTGCCAGCAGCTTAGATTGGTCGACCTACGAGCAGTACTTC.

This clone was found a few times. The chain recombines TRBV6-6 with TRBJ2-1, with TRBD1 matching over 8 bases. Germline V gene data show CDR1 as MNHNY and CDR2 as SVGAGI (reference sequence). This CDR3 has 15 residues. Trimming cost V 2 bases and J 8 bases; bases outside gene matches: 8. This CDR3 reads CASSYRQGAYHEQFF. As DNA, the CDR3 is TGTGCCAGCAGTTACCGGCAGGGGGCGTACCATGAGCAGTTCTTC.

The chain is built from TRBV19 and TRBJ1-5; unclear D gene. The germline V gene has CDR1 LNHDA and CDR2 SQIVND (reference sequence). The CDR3 sequence is 15 residues long. Trimming pared 7 bases from V and 2 bases from J, leaving 15 bases between. CDR3 sequence reads: CASTQGPRGNQPQHF. CDR3 DNA sequence: TGTGCCAGTACTCAAGGTCCCCGGGGCAATCAGCCCCAGCATTTT.

This clone came up once. This sequence joins TRBV6-5 and TRBJ2-2; 8 bases are shared with TRBD1. Trimming took 5 bases from V and 7 from J; bases not matched to a gene: 9. The CDR3 is 15 amino acids. Germline CDR1 reads MNHEY; CDR2 reads SVGAGI. In DNA form, the CDR3 reads TGTGCCAGCAGTACGCCCTGGACAGGGTACGGGGAGCTGTTTTTT. This codes for CASSTPWTGYGELFF.

The chain carries TRBV25-1 and TRBJ1-1, with 11 bases lining up with TRBD1. Germline V CDR1 and CDR2: MGHDK, SYGVNS. J was trimmed by 11 bases and V by 0 bases; bases with no gene match: 2. The CDR3 runs to 13 residues. CDR3 nucleotides: TGTGCCAGCAGTGAATATAGGGACAGGGGGGCTTTCTTT. Encoded protein: CASSEYRDRGAFF.

Details on this clone: Its ends do not fully match the called genes, so a read error is possible. Other DNA variants within this sample encode the same CDR3. V usage is TRBV6-5 and J usage is TRBJ1-2; possible D gene TRBD1, 6 bases. CDR1 MNHEY and CDR2 SVGAGI come from the germline V gene. This CDR3 is 12 amino acids long. CDR3 amino acids: CASRTGNYGYTF. CDR3 coding DNA: TGCGCCAGCAGAACAGGGAACTATGGCTACACCTTC.

The chain recombines TRBV5-1 with TRBJ1-3, with 11 bases aligning to TRBD1. V lost 4 bases, J lost 1 base, and 7 bases stayed unmatched. The CDR3 is 17 residues long. Per germline, CDR1 SGHRS and CDR2 YFSETQ. CDR3 residues: CASSRGQGVTSGNTIYF. In DNA form, the CDR3 reads TGCGCCAGCAGCAGGGGACAGGGGGTGACATCTGGAAACACCATATATTTT. Full variable domain (outside the CDR3, taken from reference TRBV5-1 and TRBJ1-3): KAGVTQTPRYLIKTRGQQVTLSCSPISGHRSVSWYQQTPGQGLQFLFEYFSETQRNKGNFPGRFSGRQFSNSRSEMNVSTLELGDSALYLCASSRGQGVTSGNTIYFGEGSWLTVV.

This clone has only one observation. The chain links TRBV10-3 to TRBJ2-5; a weak D match, TRBD1 (5 bases). This CDR3 contains 12 residues. V was pared by 4 bases and J by 4 bases, with 7 bases between. Germline CDR1 reads ENHRY; CDR2 reads SYGVKD. The CDR3 sequence: CAISGTGETQYF. The CDR3 DNA follows: TGTGCCATCAGTGGTACAGGAGAGACCCAGTACTTC.

V gene TRBV5-6 combines with J gene TRBJ1-4; D gene uncertain. The CDR3 is 13 amino acids. The germline CDR1 and CDR2 sequences are SGHDT and YYEEEE. The V end lost 1 base, the J end lost 4 bases, and 5 bases lay between the germline ends. In DNA, the CDR3 is TGTGCCAGCAGCTTGTACGTTAATGAAAAACTGTTTTTT. Encoded protein: CASSLYVNEKLFF.

V usage is TRBV4-2 and J usage is TRBJ2-1; no clear D. V gave up 4 bases and J gave up 2 bases, with 15 bases separating them. CDR3 size: 16 residues. Germline-derived CDR1 and CDR2 are LGHNA and YNFKEQ. The DNA for the CDR3 is TGTGCCAGCAGCCTCGCGGATAGACCGACCTACAATGAGCAGTTCTTC. It translates to CASSLADRPTYNEQFF.

The chain recombines TRBV5-1 with TRBJ1-4; TRBD1 is a possible D gene (5 bases). The CDR3 is made up of 17 amino acids. V lost 3 bases, J lost 5 bases, and 20 bases lay in between. The germline V gene has CDR1 SGHRS and CDR2 YFSETQ. CDR3 loop: CASSSSGTPTKNEKLFF. The CDR3 nucleotides read TGCGCCAGCAGCTCGTCCGGGACCCCGACGAAAAATGAAAAACTGTTTTTT.

This clone was picked up a small number of times. The chain combines TRBV6-1 with TRBJ2-7; no reliable D call. V was cut by 11 bases and J by 2 bases, with 16 bases left in between. This CDR3 spans 13 amino acids. The germline CDR1 and CDR2 sequences are MNHNS and SASEGT. Here the CDR3 reads CAHGQQRTYEQYF. DNA for the CDR3: TGTGCCCACGGGCAACAGAGGACCTACGAGCAGTACTTC.

V usage is TRBV5-6 and J usage is TRBJ2-1, with D tentatively TRBD1 or TRBD2 (6 bases each). The CDR3 contains 15 residues. Trimming pared 0 bases from V and 7 bases from J, leaving 14 bases between. Germline values: CDR1 SGHDT, CDR2 YYEEEE. The CDR3 bases are TGTGCCAGCAGCTTGGCAGGGGCCGCGGGGAATGAGCAGTTCTTC. Amino acids: CASSLAGAAGNEQFF.

This clone was seen just once. V is TRBV7-9 and J is TRBJ2-1; the match to TRBD2 covers 11 bases. CDR3 length equals 15 residues. V trimming: 3 bases; J trimming: 3 bases; junction bases outside the gene matches: 1. CDR1 SEHNR and CDR2 FQNEAQ come from the germline V gene (reference sequence). The CDR3, as DNA: TGTGCCAGCAGCTTTACTAGCGGGAGCTACAATGAGCAGTTCTTC. Protein: CASSFTSGSYNEQFF.